This T cell receptor beta chain was identified during a study of vaccination effects on CD4 cells after COVID-19. Findings and caveats of the study: Vaccine- and infection-induced clones showed marked clonal contraction late following vaccination.

Pools of viral peptides were used by the ViraFEST assay to expand antigen-specific CD4+ T cells ahead of sequencing. With approximately 10 days of culture completed, CD4+ T cells were isolated. Absence of prior SARS-CoV-2 infection characterized the vaccine recipients, who showed negative nucleocapsid antibodies. The V gene end was trimmed by 3 bases and the J gene end by 7 bases; junction bases not matched to a gene: 4. Germline V lookup: CDR1 SGHTA, CDR2 FQGTGA. This CDR3 spans 14 amino acids. A word on this clone: Antigen specificity is unknown.

The method was immunoSEQ multiplex PCR; TCRdb's version includes in-frame clones alone and lacks a portion of them. The sample includes some 70,000 clones, about four fifths of them seen just once. Sample: CD4+ T cells from PBMCs cultured with SARS-CoV-2 spike peptides, taken before COVID-19 vaccination. The V call is TRBV7-3, the J call TRBJ2-2, with TRBD1 matching over 8 bases. The receptor was derived from a human donor who received a COVID-19 vaccine. The CDR3 sequence: CASSFQGASGELFF. CDR3 DNA: TGTGCCAGCAGCTTCCAGGGGGCAAGCGGGGAGCTGTTTTTT. Drawing the rest from reference TRBV7-3 and TRBJ2-2, the complete variable domain is GAGVSQTPSNKVTEKGKYVELRCDPISGHTALYWYRQSLGQGPEFLIYFQGTGAADDSGLPNDRFFAVRPEGSVSTLKIQRTERGDSAVYLCASSFQGASGELFFGEGSRLTVL.